What follows are 5 T cell receptor beta chains derived from one specimen sequenced in a study of T cell changes during pregnancy in multiple sclerosis. Sequenced by immunoSEQ multiplex PCR; TCRdb stores in-frame clones only, minus some. The data show about 93,000 clones, around 92% seen once. The material was peripheral blood, obtained after pregnancy. The receptor source for this set is a female donor with multiple sclerosis, enrolled in a pregnancy study.

The V gene is TRBV27, the J gene TRBJ2-7; possibly TRBD1 for D (6 bases). The V end lost 3 bases, the J end lost 5 bases, and 11 bases lay between the germline ends. The CDR3 is 13 residues long. Germline CDR1 MNHEY, CDR2 SMNVEV (reference sequence). Here the CDR3 reads CASSFTWTDEQYF. The CDR3 DNA reads as TGTGCCAGCAGTTTCACCTGGACAGACGAGCAGTACTTC.

J is TRBJ1-2 and V is TRBV29-1; no reliable D call. The CDR3 is 14 residues long. Germline values: CDR1 SQVTM, CDR2 ANQGSEA. V shed 8 bases and J shed 6 bases, with 22 bases lying between them. This CDR3 reads CSSFALYEADGYTF. In DNA, the CDR3 is TGCAGCAGCTTCGCCCTTTATGAAGCGGATGGCTACACCTTC.

The chain recombines TRBV19 with TRBJ2-2; possible D gene TRBD2, 5 bases. Trimming took 3 bases from V and 0 from J, leaving 11 bases between them. This CDR3 has 16 residues. Looked up from germline, CDR1 is LNHDA and CDR2 is SQIVND (reference sequence). The CDR3 DNA is TGTGCCAGTAGTATCGGCCCTAGCCCGAACACCGGGGAGCTGTTTTTT. Protein sequence: CASSIGPSPNTGELFF.

The chain couples TRBV5-1 to TRBJ2-2; 8 bases align to TRBD1. Germline values: CDR1 SGHRS, CDR2 YFSETQ. The CDR3 contains 17 residues. V shed 4 bases, J shed 0 bases, and the junction held 8 bases outside the gene matches. DNA of the CDR3: TGCGCCAGCAGCCAAATCTACAGGGGGTCGAACACCGGGGAGCTGTTTTTT. Its translation: CASSQIYRGSNTGELFF.

The chain carries TRBV7-2 and TRBJ1-5; D perhaps matches TRBD1 (5 bases). Trimming took off 9 bases at V and 0 bases at J, with 15 bases between the two ends. The CDR3 is made up of 15 amino acids. Germline CDR1 SGHTA, CDR2 FQGNSA. CDR3 protein: CASSTDNYSNQPQHF. The DNA of the CDR3 is TGTGCCAGTTCGACGGACAACTATAGCAATCAGCCCCAGCATTTT.